A single sample gave rise to the 12 T cell receptor beta chains below, sequenced in a study of T cells in Graves' hyperthyroidism and ophthalmopathy. Authors of the study amplified TCR beta CDR3 regions from RNA transcripts. Researchers ran a first-round RT-PCR on the TCR CDR3 using the HTBI primer set. Each CDR3 protein gets one entry after TCRdb re-called the multiplex PCR reads with MiXCR. This table has about 270,000 distinct CDR3 sequences, about 20% appearing once. Source material: blood. The receptor set was obtained from a man aged 30 to 45 with Graves' ophthalmopathy.

Ten or more counts support this clonotype. J is TRBJ2-3 and V is TRBV2; D perhaps matches TRBD2 (6 bases). The CDR3 has 12 amino acids. Deletions cut 10 bases from V and 5 bases from J, with 13 bases between. Germline V gene lookup returns CDR1 SNHLY and CDR2 FYNNEI. CDR3 protein: CATTRERDTQYF. CDR3 nucleotides: TGTGCCACCACCCGGGAGAGAGATACGCAGTATTTT.

In this sample, this clonotype turned up many times. This chain uses TRBV5-1 with TRBJ2-1; no firm D call. Germline V gives CDR1 SGHRS, CDR2 YFSETQ. V gave up 1 base and J gave up 8 bases, with 7 bases separating them. CDR3 length: 12 amino acids. DNA of the CDR3: TGCGCCAGCAGCTTGTTGAACGATGAGCAGTTCTTC. It codes for CASSLLNDEQFF.

This clonotype turned up a few times. This chain connects TRBV20-1 to TRBJ2-1, with 7 bases aligning to TRBD2. This CDR3 has 12 residues. Germline CDR1 and CDR2: DFQATT and SNEGSKA (reference sequence). V lost 5 bases and J lost 2; bases outside the gene matches: 0. The CDR3 bases are TGCAGTGCTGGACTAGCCTACAATGAGCAGTTCTTC. Its protein product is CSAGLAYNEQFF.

As regards this clonotype: A much larger clone is a single base away; this may be a read error. The chain joins TRBV2 to TRBJ2-3; TRBD2 aligns across 12 bases. Germline lookup yields CDR1 SNHLY and CDR2 FYNNEI. The CDR3 loop spans 16 amino acids. The ends lost 6 bases at V and 0 bases at J; junction bases unmatched: 4. CDR3 sequence: CASSSGLAGSTDTQYF. DNA for the CDR3: TGTGCCAGCAGCTCCGGACTAGCGGGAAGCACAGATACGCAGTATTTT.

The sample holds many counts of this clonotype. The rearrangement uses TRBV15 and TRBJ2-1, with TRBD1 matching 7 bases. V gave up 3 bases and J gave up 8 bases; unmatched junction bases: 7. CDR3 length: 14 residues. From germline, CDR1 is LNHNV and CDR2 YYDKDF (reference sequence). CDR3 bases: TGTGCCACCAGCAGCAGGGGGTCCTCGGATGAGCAGTTCTTC. The encoded protein is CATSSRGSSDEQFF.

Note on this clonotype: Mismatch with germline at one junction end may stem from a read error. The chain uses TRBV19 and TRBJ1-1; tentative D call: TRBD1 (5 bases). Per the germline V gene, CDR1 is LNHDA and CDR2 is SQIVND (reference sequence). The CDR3 extends over 15 amino acids. This CDR3 is CASRQGPTLNSEAFF. The CDR3 nucleotides are TGTGCCAGTAGGCAGGGACCAACCCTTAACAGTGAAGCTTTCTTT.

This clonotype came up many times. This chain uses TRBV11-2 with TRBJ1-6; no clear D. Per germline, CDR1 SGHAT and CDR2 FQNNGV. The CDR3 contains 13 residues. The germline V and J ends were trimmed by 5 bases and 10 bases, with 12 bases remaining between them. The CDR3 nucleotides read TGTGCCAGCAGCCTACCTTCTTCCTCACCCCTCCACTTT. It specifies CASSLPSSSPLHF.

This clonotype was seen once. This chain uses TRBV10-3 with TRBJ1-1, with no clear D. The CDR3 contains 12 residues. Germline V gene data show CDR1 as ENHRY and CDR2 as SYGVKD. V gave up 7 bases and J gave up 2 bases, with 8 bases separating them. In DNA form, the CDR3 reads TGTGCCATCAAAAAACCAAACACTGAAGCTTTCTTT. This gives the protein CAIKKPNTEAFF.

This clonotype was observed a few times. V is TRBV3-1 and J is TRBJ2-7; 8 positions match TRBD2. Germline trimming cut 0 bases from V and 5 bases from J; bases unmatched to any gene: 12. Germline V gene data show CDR1 as LGHDT and CDR2 as YNNKEL (reference sequence). The CDR3 has 17 residues. CDR3 DNA sequence: TGTGCCAGCAGCCAAGATCGTAAGGCTAGCGGGTACCACGAGCAGTACTTC. Its protein is CASSQDRKASGYHEQYF.

This clonotype has only a few counts. DNA of the CDR3: TGTGCCAGCATTACAGGGCCCGTCACTGAAGCTTTCTTT. It codes for CASITGPVTEAFF. The V and J genes are TRBV2 and TRBJ1-1, with a tentative D call TRBD1 (6 bases). The germline CDR1 and CDR2 sequences are SNHLY and FYNNEI. The CDR3 contains 13 residues. The V end lost 7 bases, the J end lost 4 bases, and 13 bases lay between the germline ends.

The table lists this clonotype with a count of one. J is TRBJ1-5 and V is TRBV19, with a weak D call TRBD1 (6 bases). The germline CDR1 and CDR2 sequences are LNHDA and SQIVND (reference sequence). V lost 7 bases and J 3 bases, leaving 13 bases between the germline ends. CDR3 length: 14 residues. CDR3 residues: CASTGTWNNQPQHF. The DNA of the CDR3 is TGTGCCAGTACCGGGACATGGAACAATCAGCCCCAGCATTTT.

The chain uses TRBV2 and TRBJ1-2, with D unresolved. The CDR3 spans 15 residues. The germline CDR1 and CDR2 sequences are SNHLY and FYNNEI. Trimming left V 0 bases short and J 2 bases short, with 10 bases between. CDR3 region: CASSEARSRNYGYTF. CDR3 DNA sequence: TGTGCCAGCAGTGAAGCAAGGTCAAGGAACTATGGCTACACCTTC.